This TCR beta chain was sequenced during a study of blood T cell repertoires in COVID-19. Only in-frame clones appear in the TCRdb table, and some are missing; sequencing was by immunoSEQ multiplex PCR. The profile shows a few hundred thousand clones, around 84% of them singletons. CDR1 and CDR2 from the germline V gene are MNHNS and SASEGT. V lost 2 bases and J 5 bases, leaving 18 bases between the germline ends. The CDR3 sequence is 16 residues long. This clone was observed a few times. The genes are TRBV6-1 and TRBJ1-2, with no clear D. The clonotype originates from a woman older than 75 with COVID-19, enrolled during active disease. Sequencing was carried out using peripheral blood. DNA of the CDR3: TGTGCCAGCAGTGAACTCGGCGAGCGTGGGAGGTATGGCTACACCTTC. Translation gives CASSELGERGRYGYTF.